The 8 T cell receptor beta chains reported below all come from one sample, sequenced in a study of cytomegalovirus exposure and HLA in healthy donors. It was with 60 Vbeta and 13 Jbeta primers that the PCR ran. Clones were sequenced by immunoSEQ multiplex PCR, and TCRdb holds only the in-frame ones, with some missing. The table lists about 200,000 clones, 75% to 80% of them singletons. Input material: PBMCs. These receptors all stem from a man in his late teens or twenties in good health and CMV-seronegative.

This chain joins TRBV7-9 and TRBJ1-6, with no clear D. The CDR3 is 12 amino acids. Looked up from germline, CDR1 is SEHNR and CDR2 is FQNEAQ (reference sequence). The ends were cut back, 2 bases at V and 11 bases at J, with 7 bases in the middle. CDR3 in DNA: TGTGCCAGCAGCTTACTAGATCCACCCCTCCACTTT. The encoded protein is CASSLLDPPLHF.

The chain employs TRBV28 and TRBJ2-7, with TRBD1 identical over 7 bases. J was trimmed by 4 bases and V by 6 bases; bases with no gene match: 3. This CDR3 spans 12 amino acids. CDR1 MDHEN and CDR2 SYDVKM come from the germline V gene. The DNA of the CDR3 is TGTGCCAGCAGCAGGACAGGTTACGAGCAGTACTTC. Residues: CASSRTGYEQYF.

The V and J genes are TRBV9 and TRBJ1-1, with D perhaps TRBD1 (6 bases). The V gene's germline CDR1 is SGDLS and CDR2 YYNGEE. The length of the CDR3 is 17 residues. The germline V and J ends were trimmed by 3 bases and 3 bases, with 21 bases remaining between them. The CDR3 loop is CASSGLSENEGDTEAFF. The CDR3 DNA follows: TGTGCCAGCAGCGGATTATCTGAGAACGAGGGGGACACTGAAGCTTTCTTT.

The V call is TRBV7-6, the J call TRBJ1-5; TRBD1 matches at 9 bases. The V gene's germline CDR1 is SGHVS and CDR2 FNYEAQ. Unmatched junction bases numbered 4, after V lost 1 base and J lost 6 bases. The CDR3 length is 15 residues. CDR3 loop: CASSLGTGEGQPQHF. The CDR3 DNA follows: TGTGCCAGCAGCTTAGGGACAGGGGAAGGTCAGCCCCAGCATTTT.

The chain couples TRBV5-4 to TRBJ2-3; 10 bases map to TRBD1. Germline assignment: CDR1 SGHNT and CDR2 YYREEE (reference sequence). This CDR3 contains 17 residues. The trim removed 4 bases at V and 8 bases at J, leaving 16 bases unmatched. The CDR3 here is CASSPGNRQGASITQYF. The CDR3, as DNA: TGTGCCAGCAGCCCGGGGAACCGACAGGGGGCGTCGATTACGCAGTATTTT. The whole variable domain, remainder taken from reference TRBV5-4 and TRBJ2-3, is ETGVTQSPTHLIKTRGQQVTLRCSSQSGHNTVSWYQQALGQGPQFIFQYYREEENGRGNFPPRFSGLQFPNYSSELNVNALELDDSALYLCASSPGNRQGASITQYFGPGTRLTVL.

V gene TRBV6-6 combines with J gene TRBJ1-5; D gene uncertain. Per germline, CDR1 MNHNY and CDR2 SVGAGI (reference sequence). Trimming took 5 bases from V and 7 from J, leaving 6 bases between them. The CDR3 extends over 11 amino acids. CDR3 protein: CASSESQPQHF. For the CDR3, the DNA is TGTGCCAGCAGTGAAAGCCAGCCCCAGCATTTT.

The V and J genes are TRBV6-5 and TRBJ1-5; 10 bases agree with TRBD1. The CDR3 is 15 amino acids. V shed 6 bases and J 5 bases; nucleotides not matched to a gene: 7. Germline lookup yields CDR1 MNHEY and CDR2 SVGAGI. CDR3 bases: TGTGCCAGCAGACGGACAGGGGGAGGCGATCAGCCCCAGCATTTT. Its protein is CASRRTGGGDQPQHF.

This clone was picked up a small number of times. CDR3 residues: CASSPLATGGQPQHF. CDR3 bases: TGTGCCAGCAGCCCACTTGCGACAGGGGGTCAGCCCCAGCATTTT. The chain couples TRBV28 to TRBJ1-5; TRBD1 matches at 9 bases. CDR3 length equals 15 residues. V dropped 6 bases and J dropped 6; count of bases not matched to a gene: 9. Looked up from germline, CDR1 is MDHEN and CDR2 is SYDVKM.